This T cell receptor (beta chain) was retrieved from a study of response to subunit inactivated influenza vaccine. As to this clonotype: The antigen is unknown.

The germline V gene has CDR1 DFQATT and CDR2 SNEGSKA (reference sequence). V trimming: 4 bases; J trimming: 6 bases; junction bases outside the gene matches: 11. There are 14 residues in the CDR3. TCRdb reanalysed the RT-PCR reads using MiXCR and keeps one entry per CDR3 protein. Of 800,000 to 1,000,000 distinct CDR3 sequences in the sample, 20% to 25% were seen once. Study-wide findings and caveats: The authors suggested that every seasonal influenza vaccination recruits few new T cells.

The receptor was isolated from a man between 45 and 60 years old who received an inactivated influenza vaccine. The sample was PBMCs from blood, taken 5 to 6 days after vaccination. V gene TRBV20-1 combines with J gene TRBJ1-2; TRBD1 agrees at 7 bases. The CDR3 here is CSATGITGDDGYTF. DNA for the CDR3: TGCAGTGCTACCGGCATTACAGGGGACGATGGCTACACCTTC.